This entry concerns a single T cell receptor (beta chain). Its antigen remains undetermined. No much larger clone exists at a distance of one base, and base qualities are not known. To estimate absolute template abundance from read counts, synthetic TCR analog templates were spiked into each PCR. Using the immunoSEQ assay, TCRbeta CDR3 regions were amplified from genomic DNA with bias-controlled V and J gene primers. Sequencing of rearranged TCRbeta segments was performed at approximately 20X coverage. The authors' pipeline ran thus. Clustering was used to correct sequencing errors, and CDR3s were annotated against IMGT so that V, D and J genes could be assigned. Downstream analyses used only productive TCRbeta rearrangements, leaving out any out-of-frame or stop-codon sequences. Clonality was computed as one minus Shannon entropy normalized by the log of the number of unique productive sequences. Fisher's exact test with Benjamini-Hochberg correction, using a cutoff of adjusted p below 0.01, was how clones that differed between time points or between blood and tumor were identified. What TCRdb holds here is the immuneACCESS table cut down to in-frame rearrangements. Part of the clones is not present; checked against another copy, under half of the missing clones reflect an unresolved V gene, and the others are unexplained. That table is the source of V, J and clone size, and D and trimming were worked out from the DNA. Across this sample there are nearly 45,000 clones, with around 80% seen only once. Less than 15% of the sample belongs to the ten largest clones.

This record comes from a study of PD-L1 blockade in urothelial cancer (dated by TCRdb to the late 2010s). About the full investigation: Therapy was started around 2014 for all patients, and atezolizumab 1,200 mg was administered intravenously every 3 weeks. A median of about 150,000 T cells and some 82,000 unique TCRs was obtained from blood samples, and a median clonality of around 0.08 was observed. Progression-free survival longer than 6 months counted as durable clinical benefit, and TCR features were additionally tested against both progression-free and overall survival. Blood samples were analyzed at two time points: 3 weeks after treatment start (second dose) and 6 weeks after treatment start. Nine patients reached durable clinical benefit, while 15 to 25 patients did not. Pretreatment blood TCR-seq was available for under 35 patients, at least one posttreatment blood collection was obtained for some 25 patients, and tumor TCR-seq was available for some 25 patients. Somatic, immune and clinical correlates of response to PD-L1 blockade with atezolizumab in urothelial cancer were the focus of an exploratory multi-omic analysis. Patients had an ECOG performance status of 0 or 1 and had received between 0 and 3 prior chemotherapy regimens. In the same patients who had TCR sequencing, pretreatment tumors also underwent whole exome sequencing and RNA sequencing. About 85% of the roughly 30 patients were males with bladder-origin urothelial cancer, and about 60% of the 29 reported a prior smoking history. Pretreatment tumor samples, along with matched peripheral blood serially collected before and after atezolizumab treatment, were subjected to TCR sequencing. Overall results and qualifications from the work: Because of the small sample size (n ≈ 29) and the many exploratory analyses performed, the results are intended to be regarded as hypothesis-generating. A pretreatment peripheral blood TCR clonality below the median was linked to improved progression-free and overall survival. At 3 weeks after the start of treatment, tumor-associated TCR clones in peripheral blood had expanded more in patients with durable benefit (n of about 20, p = 0.022).

In the germline V gene, CDR1 corresponds to MNHEY and CDR2 to SVGAGI. Between the V and J ends, shortened by 4 bases and 5 bases respectively, the junction contains 14 bases. The CDR3 numbers 14 residues from cysteine through phenylalanine. Only the CDR3 part of the read is kept: 42 bases, read in frame from the first base. The time point tag for this specimen amounts to: peripheral blood 6 weeks after treatment start. The cohort comprised fewer than 35 patients with locally advanced or metastatic urothelial carcinoma treated at Memorial Sloan Kettering on a trial protocol. Peripheral blood mononuclear cells were collected pretreatment and during treatment, at between 1 and 8 total time points per patient. The Qiagen DNeasy Blood extraction kit was used to purify genomic DNA from total PBMCs and tumor samples. PBMCs were collected pretreatment and during treatment and were isolated and stored as previously described.

The sequenced sample was PBMCs, obtained around atezolizumab (anti-PD-L1) treatment. The V and J genes are TRBV6-5 and TRBJ1-1; the D gene is perhaps TRBD1, from 6 matching bases. The sequence derives from a man in his 60s with urothelial cancer. The CDR3 is CASSSIRGETEAFF. The DNA sequence reads TGTGCCAGCAGTTCGATCAGGGGCGAAACTGAAGCTTTCTTT.